The clone carrying this T cell receptor beta chain was observed a handful of times. TCR beta CDR3 regions were amplified from RNA. TCR CDR3 regions were first amplified by RT-PCR with HTBI primers. TCRdb used MiXCR to reprocess the multiplex PCR reads, holding one entry per CDR3 protein. There are roughly 640,000 distinct CDR3 sequences in the sample; around 15% occur only once, and around 3.5% lies in the top ten. V dropped 2 bases and J dropped 7; count of bases not matched to a gene: 12. The CDR3 has 18 amino acids. This sample is part of a study of T cells in Graves' hyperthyroidism and ophthalmopathy. The PBMCs had their origin in 10 ml of fresh peripheral blood.

This chain links TRBV12-3 or TRBV12-4 with TRBJ2-1; 12 bases line up with TRBD2. Sequenced: blood. This receptor was taken from a woman between 35 and 50 years old with Graves' ophthalmopathy. The CDR3 spells CASSLLLLAGGHGNEQFF. In DNA form, the CDR3 reads TGTGCCAGCAGTTTATTACTCCTAGCGGGGGGGCATGGGAATGAGCAGTTCTTC.